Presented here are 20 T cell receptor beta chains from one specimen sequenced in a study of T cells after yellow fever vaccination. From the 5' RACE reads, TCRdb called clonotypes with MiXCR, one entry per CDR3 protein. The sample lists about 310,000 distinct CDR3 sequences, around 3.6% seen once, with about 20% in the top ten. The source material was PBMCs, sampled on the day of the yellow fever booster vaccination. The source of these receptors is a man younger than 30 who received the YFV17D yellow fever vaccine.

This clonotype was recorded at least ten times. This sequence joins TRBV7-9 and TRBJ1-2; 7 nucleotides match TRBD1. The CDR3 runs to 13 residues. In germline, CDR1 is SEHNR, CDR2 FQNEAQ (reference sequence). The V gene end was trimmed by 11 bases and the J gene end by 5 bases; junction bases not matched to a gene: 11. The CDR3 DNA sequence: TGTGCCGACCAGCCAGGGGGGTCATATGGCTACACCTTC. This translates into CADQPGGSYGYTF.

The CDR3 sequence: CASSRRDFSGANVLTF. CDR3 DNA sequence: TGCGCCAGCAGCCGTAGGGATTTCTCTGGGGCCAACGTCCTGACTTTC. The chain is built from TRBV4-1 and TRBJ2-6, with D unresolved. There are 16 residues in the CDR3. V lost 4 bases and J 0 bases, leaving 10 bases between the germline ends. Germline V lookup: CDR1 MGHRA, CDR2 YSYEKL.

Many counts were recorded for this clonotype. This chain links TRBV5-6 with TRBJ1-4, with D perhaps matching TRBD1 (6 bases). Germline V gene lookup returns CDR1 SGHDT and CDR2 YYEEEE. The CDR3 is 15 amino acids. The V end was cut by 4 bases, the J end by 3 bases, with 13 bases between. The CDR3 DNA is TGTGCCAGCAGCCAATTGGACAGCTCTAATGAAAAACTGTTTTTT. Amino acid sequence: CASSQLDSSNEKLFF.

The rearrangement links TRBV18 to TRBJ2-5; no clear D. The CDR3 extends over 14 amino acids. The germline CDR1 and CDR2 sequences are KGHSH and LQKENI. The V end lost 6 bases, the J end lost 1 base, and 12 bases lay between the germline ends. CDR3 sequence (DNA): TGTGCCAGCTCTAATTTAGCTCTCCAAGAGACCCAGTACTTC. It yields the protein CASSNLALQETQYF.

The CDR3 here is CASSLAFLNTEAFF. The CDR3 DNA is TGTGCCAGCAGCTTAGCGTTTCTGAACACTGAAGCTTTCTTT. The chain employs TRBV7-9 and TRBJ1-1; D is uncertain. The CDR3 contains 14 residues. Trimming removed 0 bases at V and 0 bases at J, with 5 bases between. From germline, CDR1 is SEHNR and CDR2 FQNEAQ (reference sequence).

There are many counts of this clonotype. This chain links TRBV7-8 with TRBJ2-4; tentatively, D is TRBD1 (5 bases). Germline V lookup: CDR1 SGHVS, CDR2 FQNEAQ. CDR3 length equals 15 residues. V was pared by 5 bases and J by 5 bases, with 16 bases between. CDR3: CASSLRRWGENIQYF. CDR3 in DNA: TGTGCCAGCAGCCTGCGTCGTTGGGGCGAAAACATTCAGTACTTC.

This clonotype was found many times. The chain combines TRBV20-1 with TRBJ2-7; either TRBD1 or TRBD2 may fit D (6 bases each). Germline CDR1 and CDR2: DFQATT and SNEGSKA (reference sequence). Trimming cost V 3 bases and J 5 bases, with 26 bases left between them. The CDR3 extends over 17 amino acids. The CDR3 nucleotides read TGCAGTGCTAGCCAGGGGCCCCTACGGGGGCAATTGGACGAGCAGTACTTC. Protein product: CSASQGPLRGQLDEQYF.

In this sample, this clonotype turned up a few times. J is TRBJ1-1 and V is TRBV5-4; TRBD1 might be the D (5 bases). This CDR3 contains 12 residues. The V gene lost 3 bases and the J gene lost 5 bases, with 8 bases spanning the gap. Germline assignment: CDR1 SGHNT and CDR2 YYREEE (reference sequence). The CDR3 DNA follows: TGTGCCAGCAGCTGGGGGGGGACTGAAGCTTTCTTT. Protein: CASSWGGTEAFF.

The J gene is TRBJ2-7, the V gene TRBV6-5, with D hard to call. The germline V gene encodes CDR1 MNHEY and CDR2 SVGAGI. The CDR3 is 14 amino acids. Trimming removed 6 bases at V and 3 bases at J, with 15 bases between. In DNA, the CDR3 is TGTGCCAGCAGCCCCCGGAAAGTCTACTACGAGCAGTACTTC. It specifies CASSPRKVYYEQYF.

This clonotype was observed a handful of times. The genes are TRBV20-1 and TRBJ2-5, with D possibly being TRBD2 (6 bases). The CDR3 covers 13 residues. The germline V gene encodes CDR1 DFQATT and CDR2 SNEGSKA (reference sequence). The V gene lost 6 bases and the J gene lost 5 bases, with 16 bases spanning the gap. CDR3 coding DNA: TGCAGTGCGAGACTAGTTGGCGTCGAGACCCAGTACTTC. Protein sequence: CSARLVGVETQYF.

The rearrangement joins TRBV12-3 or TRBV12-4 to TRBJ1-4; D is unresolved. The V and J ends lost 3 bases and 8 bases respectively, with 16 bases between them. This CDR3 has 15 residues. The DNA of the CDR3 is TGTGCCAGCAGTTTCAACGTTCTGGCAAAGGAAAAACTGTTTTTT. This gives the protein CASSFNVLAKEKLFF.

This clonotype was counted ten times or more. CDR3 nucleotide sequence: TGTGCCAGCAGCTTCTCTAGGGGGCAGCCCCAGCATTTT. It encodes CASSFSRGQPQHF. The genes are TRBV5-5 and TRBJ1-5; maybe TRBD1 (6 bases). Germline CDR1 and CDR2: SGHKS and YYEKEE (reference sequence). The CDR3 sequence is 13 residues long. V lost 2 bases to trimming and J lost 7 bases, with 10 bases between them.

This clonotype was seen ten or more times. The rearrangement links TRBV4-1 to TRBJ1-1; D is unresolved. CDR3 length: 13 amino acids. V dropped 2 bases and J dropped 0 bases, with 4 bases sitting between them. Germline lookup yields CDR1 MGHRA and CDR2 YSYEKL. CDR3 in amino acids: CASSQSVNTEAFF. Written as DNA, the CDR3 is TGCGCCAGCAGCCAATCCGTGAACACTGAAGCTTTCTTT.

The DNA for the CDR3 is TGTGCCAGCAGCCAAGTGGTACTAGCGAACACCGGGGAGCTGTTTTTT. Residues: CASSQVVLANTGELFF. The chain links TRBV4-2 to TRBJ2-2; D perhaps matches TRBD2 (5 bases). V was shortened by 1 base and J by 0 bases, with 9 bases between the two germline ends. The CDR3 is made up of 16 amino acids. The germline gives CDR1 LGHNA, CDR2 YNFKEQ.

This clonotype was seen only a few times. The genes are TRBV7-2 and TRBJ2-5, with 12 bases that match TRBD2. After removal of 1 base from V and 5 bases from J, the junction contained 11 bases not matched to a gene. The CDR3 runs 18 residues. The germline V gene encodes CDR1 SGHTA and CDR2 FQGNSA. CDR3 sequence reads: CASSLGTSGARNGETQYF. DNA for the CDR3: TGTGCCAGCAGCTTAGGGACTAGCGGGGCCCGAAACGGGGAGACCCAGTACTTC. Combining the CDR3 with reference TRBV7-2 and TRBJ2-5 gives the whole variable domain GAGVSQSPSNKVTEKGKDVELRCDPISGHTALYWYRQSLGQGLEFLIYFQGNSAPDKSGLPSDRFSAERTGGSVSTLTIQRTQQEDSAVYLCASSLGTSGARNGETQYFGPGTRLLVL.

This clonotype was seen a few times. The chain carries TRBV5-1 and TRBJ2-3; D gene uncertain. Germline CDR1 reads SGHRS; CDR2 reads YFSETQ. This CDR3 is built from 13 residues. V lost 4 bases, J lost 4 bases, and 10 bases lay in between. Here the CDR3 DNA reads TGCGCCAGCAGCCCCGTTCGGGCAGATACGCAGTATTTT. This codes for CASSPVRADTQYF.

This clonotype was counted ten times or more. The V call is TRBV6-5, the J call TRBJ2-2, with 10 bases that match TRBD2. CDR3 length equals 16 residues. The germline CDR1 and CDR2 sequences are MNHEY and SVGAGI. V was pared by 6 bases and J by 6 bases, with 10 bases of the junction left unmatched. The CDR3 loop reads CASSRPSGGLSGELFF. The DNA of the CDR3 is TGTGCCAGCAGCCGACCTAGCGGGGGTCTCTCCGGGGAGCTGTTTTTT.

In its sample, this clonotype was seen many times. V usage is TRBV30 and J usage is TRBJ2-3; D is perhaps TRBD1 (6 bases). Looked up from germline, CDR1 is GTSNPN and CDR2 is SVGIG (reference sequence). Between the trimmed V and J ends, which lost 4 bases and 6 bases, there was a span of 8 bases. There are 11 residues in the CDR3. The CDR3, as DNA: TGTGCCTGGAACAGGGCGGATACGCAGTATTTT. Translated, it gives CAWNRADTQYF.

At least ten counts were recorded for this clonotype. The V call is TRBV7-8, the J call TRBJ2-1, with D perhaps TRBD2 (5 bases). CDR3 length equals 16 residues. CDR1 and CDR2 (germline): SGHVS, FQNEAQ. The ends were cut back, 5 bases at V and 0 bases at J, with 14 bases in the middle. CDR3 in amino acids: CASSLGLGSSYNEQFF. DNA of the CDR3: TGTGCCAGCAGCCTCGGACTGGGGAGCTCCTACAATGAGCAGTTCTTC.

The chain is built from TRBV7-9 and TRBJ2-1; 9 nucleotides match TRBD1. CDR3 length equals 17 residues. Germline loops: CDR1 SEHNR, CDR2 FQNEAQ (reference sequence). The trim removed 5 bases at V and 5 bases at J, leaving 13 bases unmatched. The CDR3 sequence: CASSHRTGAHTDNEQFF. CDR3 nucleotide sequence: TGTGCCAGCAGCCACAGGACAGGGGCTCACACAGACAATGAGCAGTTCTTC.